This T cell receptor (beta chain) was recorded in a study of blood T cell repertoires in COVID-19. The overall study: Samples came from the United States, Italy and Spain, spanning acute and convalescent COVID-19. T cells, B-cell-depleted T cells, or PBMCs supplied cDNA or gDNA.

CDR1 and CDR2 from the germline V gene are SGHRS and YFSETQ. J gave up 4 bases and V 0 bases, and 3 bases lay outside the gene matches. The CDR3 loop spans 15 amino acids. Authors' methods: Estimation of nucleated cell counts relied on the amplification of reference gene primers. The data were produced by immunoSEQ multiplex PCR, yet TCRdb's version contains in-frame clones alone and is incomplete. V and J calls plus clone size are reproduced from that table; the DNA served to infer D and trimming. The sample holds approximately 210,000 clones, around 80% seen once. This sequence originates from a human donor in a cohort sampled during active COVID-19. Material for sequencing was peripheral blood. This chain uses TRBV5-1 with TRBJ2-1; 8 bases align to TRBD1. In nucleotides, the CDR3 is TGCGCCAGCAGCTTGGCCAGGACAGGGTACAATGAGCAGTTCTTC. Encoded protein: CASSLARTGYNEQFF.